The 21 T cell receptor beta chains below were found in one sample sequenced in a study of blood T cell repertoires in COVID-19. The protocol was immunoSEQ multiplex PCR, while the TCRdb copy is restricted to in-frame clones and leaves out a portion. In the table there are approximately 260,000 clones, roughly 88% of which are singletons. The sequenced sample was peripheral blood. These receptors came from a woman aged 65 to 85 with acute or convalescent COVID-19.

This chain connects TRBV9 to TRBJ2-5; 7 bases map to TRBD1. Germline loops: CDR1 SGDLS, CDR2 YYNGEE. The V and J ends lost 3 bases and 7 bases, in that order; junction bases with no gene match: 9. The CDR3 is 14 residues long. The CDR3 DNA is TGTGCCAGCAGCGGCCGGGACAGCTTCGGGACCCAGTACTTC. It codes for CASSGRDSFGTQYF.

The CDR3 reads CASSQSGPLAYNEQFF. The CDR3 nucleotides are TGCGCCAGCAGTCAATCGGGCCCTCTAGCATACAATGAGCAGTTCTTC. J is TRBJ2-1 and V is TRBV23-1, with D possibly matching TRBD2 (5 bases). TRBV23-1 counts as an open reading frame of uncertain function. Trimming left V 0 bases short and J 4 bases short, with 13 bases between. The CDR3 extends over 16 amino acids.

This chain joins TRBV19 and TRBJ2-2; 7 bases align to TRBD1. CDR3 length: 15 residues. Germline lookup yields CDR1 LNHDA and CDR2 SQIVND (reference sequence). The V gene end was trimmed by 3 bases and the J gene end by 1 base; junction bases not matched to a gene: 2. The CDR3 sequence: CASSMGQWNTGELFF. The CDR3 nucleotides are TGTGCCAGTAGTATGGGACAGTGGAACACCGGGGAGCTGTTTTTT.

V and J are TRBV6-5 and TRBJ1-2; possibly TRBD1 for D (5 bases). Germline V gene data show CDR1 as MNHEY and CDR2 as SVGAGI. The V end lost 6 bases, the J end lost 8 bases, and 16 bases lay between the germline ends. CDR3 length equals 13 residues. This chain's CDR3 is CASRPGLMGGYTF. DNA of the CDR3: TGTGCCAGCAGGCCGGGACTCATGGGGGGCTACACCTTC.

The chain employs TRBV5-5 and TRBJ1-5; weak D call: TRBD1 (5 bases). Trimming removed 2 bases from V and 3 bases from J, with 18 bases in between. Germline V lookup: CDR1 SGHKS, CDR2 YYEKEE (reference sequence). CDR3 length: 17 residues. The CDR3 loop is CASSFSVAQAINQPQHF. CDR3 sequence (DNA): TGTGCCAGCAGCTTTTCGGTTGCACAGGCGATCAATCAGCCCCAGCATTTT.

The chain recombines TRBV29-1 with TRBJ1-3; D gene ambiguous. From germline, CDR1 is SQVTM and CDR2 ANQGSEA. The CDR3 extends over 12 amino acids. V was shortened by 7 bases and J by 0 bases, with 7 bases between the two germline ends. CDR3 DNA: TGCAGCGCTTACTACTCTGGAAACACCATATATTTT. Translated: CSAYYSGNTIYF.

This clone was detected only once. The CDR3 DNA sequence: TGCGCCAGCAGCCCGCGTGACAGGGTGCCTCTCTATGGCTACACCTTC. Translated, it gives CASSPRDRVPLYGYTF. The chain couples TRBV5-1 to TRBJ1-2; the match to TRBD1 covers 7 bases. Germline V lookup: CDR1 SGHRS, CDR2 YFSETQ. The CDR3 sequence is 16 residues long. V shed 4 bases and J 4 bases; nucleotides not matched to a gene: 13.

The CDR3 DNA reads TGTGCCAGTAGTATTCGGAGCGACACTGAAGCTTTCTTT. This encodes CASSIRSDTEAFF. The chain joins TRBV19 to TRBJ1-1; no firm D call. Germline CDR1 and CDR2: LNHDA and SQIVND (reference sequence). Trimming took off 3 bases at V and 3 bases at J, with 8 bases between the two ends. There are 13 residues in the CDR3.

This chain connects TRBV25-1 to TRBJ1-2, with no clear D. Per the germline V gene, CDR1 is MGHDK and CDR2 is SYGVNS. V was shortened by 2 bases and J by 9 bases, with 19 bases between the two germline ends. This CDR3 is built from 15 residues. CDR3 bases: TGTGCCAGCAGTGAACGGGGTAACCCGACCTCGCGCTACACCTTC. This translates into CASSERGNPTSRYTF.

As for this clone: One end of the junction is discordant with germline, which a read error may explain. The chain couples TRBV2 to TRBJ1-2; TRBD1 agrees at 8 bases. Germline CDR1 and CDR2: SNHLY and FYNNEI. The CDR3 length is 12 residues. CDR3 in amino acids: CAGRGLDYGYTF. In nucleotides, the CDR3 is TGTGCCGGCAGGGGGCTCGACTATGGCTACACCTTC.

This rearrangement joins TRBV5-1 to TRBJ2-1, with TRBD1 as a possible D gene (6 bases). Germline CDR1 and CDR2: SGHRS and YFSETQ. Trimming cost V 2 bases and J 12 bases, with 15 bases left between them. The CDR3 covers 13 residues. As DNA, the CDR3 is TGCGCCAGCAGCTTCCAAAACCAGGGGCCGCAGTTCTTC. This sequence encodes CASSFQNQGPQFF.

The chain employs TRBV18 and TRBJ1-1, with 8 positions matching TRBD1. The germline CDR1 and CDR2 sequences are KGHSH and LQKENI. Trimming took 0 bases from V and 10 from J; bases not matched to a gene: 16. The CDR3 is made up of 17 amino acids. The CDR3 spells CASSPPSTGQVAGVAFF. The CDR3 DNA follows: TGTGCCAGCTCACCACCGAGTACGGGACAGGTGGCGGGGGTAGCTTTCTTT.

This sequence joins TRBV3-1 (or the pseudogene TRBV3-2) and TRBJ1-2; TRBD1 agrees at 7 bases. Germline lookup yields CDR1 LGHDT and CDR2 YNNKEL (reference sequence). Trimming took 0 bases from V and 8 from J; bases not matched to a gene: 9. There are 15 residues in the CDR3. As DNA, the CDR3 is TGTGCCAGCAGCCAAGAAGGCCAGGGGGGCTGGGGCTACACCTTC. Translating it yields CASSQEGQGGWGYTF.

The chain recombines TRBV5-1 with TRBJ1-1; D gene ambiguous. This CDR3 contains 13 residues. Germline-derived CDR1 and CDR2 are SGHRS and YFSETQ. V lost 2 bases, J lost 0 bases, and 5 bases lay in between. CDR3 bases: TGCGCCAGCAGCTTAGAGCTGAACACTGAAGCTTTCTTT. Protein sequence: CASSLELNTEAFF.

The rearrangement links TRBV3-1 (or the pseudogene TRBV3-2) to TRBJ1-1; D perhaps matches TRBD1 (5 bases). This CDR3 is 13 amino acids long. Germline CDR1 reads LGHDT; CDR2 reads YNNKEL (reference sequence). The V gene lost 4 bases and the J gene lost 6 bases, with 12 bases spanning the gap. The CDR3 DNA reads TGTGCCAGCAGCCCCCAGGGAAACGCTGAAGCTTTCTTT. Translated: CASSPQGNAEAFF.

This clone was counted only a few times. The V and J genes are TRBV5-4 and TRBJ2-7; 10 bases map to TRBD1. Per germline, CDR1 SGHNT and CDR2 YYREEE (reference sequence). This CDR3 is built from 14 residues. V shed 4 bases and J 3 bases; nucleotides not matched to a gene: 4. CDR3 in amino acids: CASSPDRGLYEQYF. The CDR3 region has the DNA TGTGCCAGCAGCCCAGACAGGGGGCTCTACGAGCAGTACTTC. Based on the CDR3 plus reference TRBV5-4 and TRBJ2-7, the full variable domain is ETGVTQSPTHLIKTRGQQVTLRCSSQSGHNTVSWYQQALGQGPQFIFQYYREEENGRGNFPPRFSGLQFPNYSSELNVNALELDDSALYLCASSPDRGLYEQYFGPGTRLTVT.

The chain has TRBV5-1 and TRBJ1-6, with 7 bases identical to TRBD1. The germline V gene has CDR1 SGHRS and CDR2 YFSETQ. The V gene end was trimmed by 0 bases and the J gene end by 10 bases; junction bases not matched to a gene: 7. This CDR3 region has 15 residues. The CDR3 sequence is CASSLDVTGRSPLHF. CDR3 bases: TGCGCCAGCAGCTTGGATGTGACAGGGAGGTCACCCCTCCACTTT.

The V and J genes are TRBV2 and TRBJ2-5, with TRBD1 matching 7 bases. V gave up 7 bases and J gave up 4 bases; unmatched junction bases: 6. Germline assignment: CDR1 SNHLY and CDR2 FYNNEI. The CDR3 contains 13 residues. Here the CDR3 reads CASTRQGIETQYF. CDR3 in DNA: TGTGCCAGCACTAGACAGGGAATAGAGACCCAGTACTTC. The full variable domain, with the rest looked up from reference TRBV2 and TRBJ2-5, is EPEVTQTPSHQVTQMGQEVILRCVPISNHLYFYWYRQILGQKVEFLVSFYNNEISEKSEIFDDQFSVERPDGSNFTLKIRSTKLEDSAMYFCASTRQGIETQYFGPGTRLLVL.

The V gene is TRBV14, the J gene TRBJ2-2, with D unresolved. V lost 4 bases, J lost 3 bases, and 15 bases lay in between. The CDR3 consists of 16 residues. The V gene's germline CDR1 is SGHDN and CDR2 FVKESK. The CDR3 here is CASSRDVSPDTGELFF. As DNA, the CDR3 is TGTGCCAGCAGCCGAGATGTTAGCCCAGACACCGGGGAGCTGTTTTTT.

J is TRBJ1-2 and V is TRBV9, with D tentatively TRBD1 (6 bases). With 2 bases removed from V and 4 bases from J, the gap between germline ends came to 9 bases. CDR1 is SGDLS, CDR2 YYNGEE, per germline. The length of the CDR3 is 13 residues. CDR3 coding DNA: TGTGCCAGCAGCGTCGCACAGGGCTATGGCTACACCTTC. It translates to CASSVAQGYGYTF.

CDR3 protein: CASSSLGAEQFF. CDR3 bases: TGTGCCAGCAGCTCCTTGGGGGCTGAGCAGTTCTTC. V and J are TRBV13 and TRBJ2-1; weak D call: TRBD1 (6 bases). The CDR3 spans 12 residues. Germline CDR1 and CDR2: PRHDT and FYEKMQ (reference sequence). V was pared by 4 bases and J by 9 bases, with 10 bases between.